This T cell receptor beta chain is drawn from a study of blood T cell repertoires in COVID-19. Study context: Sites across the United States, Italy and Spain contributed samples from acute and convalescent COVID-19. PBMCs, B-cell-depleted T cells, or T cells provided the cDNA or gDNA that made up the material.

Looked up from germline, CDR1 is SNHLY and CDR2 is FYNNEI. V lost 2 bases, J lost 4 bases, and 11 bases lay in between. This CDR3 has 14 amino acids. The age range of participants was 18 to 89 years, with residence in about 25 US areas. In the authors' methods: Reference gene primer amplification gave estimated nucleated cell counts. The table came from immunoSEQ multiplex PCR; TCRdb's copy has only in-frame clones and leaves some out. V and J calls plus clone size are reproduced from that table; the DNA served to infer D and trimming. The data hold around 250,000 clones, with about 87% observed a single time.

This chain connects TRBV2 to TRBJ1-2; possibly TRBD1 for D (6 bases). The origin of this receptor is a middle-aged man who had been exposed to COVID-19. Material for sequencing was PBMCs or T cells enriched from blood (not recorded which). CDR3 in DNA: TGTGCCAGCAGTGAAACAGGGTTTGCCTATGGCTACACCTTC. This codes for CASSETGFAYGYTF. Full variable domain (missing parts from reference TRBV2 and TRBJ1-2): EPEVTQTPSHQVTQMGQEVILRCVPISNHLYFYWYRQILGQKVEFLVSFYNNEISEKSEIFDDQFSVERPDGSNFTLKIRSTKLEDSAMYFCASSETGFAYGYTFGSGTRLTVV.